The clone carrying this TCR beta chain has more than one count but fewer than ten. The sample belongs to a study of PD-L1 blockade in urothelial cancer. Germline V CDR1 and CDR2: MNHEY, SVGAGI. The CDR3 runs to 15 residues. V gave up 2 bases and J gave up 3 bases, with 13 bases separating them. TCRdb's table, derived via immunoSEQ multiplex PCR, lists solely in-frame clones and lacks some. The repertoire holds 100,000 to 150,000 clones, with more than 75% as singletons. Time point described: peripheral blood 6 weeks after treatment start. Each patient's cancer was a locally advanced or metastatic urothelial carcinoma.

The sequencing used PBMCs, collected around atezolizumab (anti-PD-L1) treatment. The receptor was isolated from a middle-aged man with urothelial cancer. This chain uses TRBV6-5 with TRBJ1-2; tentative D call: TRBD1 (6 bases). Here the CDR3 DNA reads TGTGCCAGCAGTTACAGCATTAGGGGGTACTATGGCTACACCTTC. Amino acids: CASSYSIRGYYGYTF.